This paragraph reports one TCR beta chain. Original processing notes: Cell counts per sample came from amplifying reference gene primers. Libraries were prepared by immunoSEQ multiplex PCR; TCRdb keeps only in-frame clonotypes and omits some of them. The V and J calls and clone size come from that table; D and trimming were worked out from the DNA. The table has about 270,000 clones, around nine tenths seen once; the top ten hold approximately 9.7%. This specimen belongs to a study of blood T cell repertoires in COVID-19. The CDR3 sequence is 15 residues long. Deletions cut 0 bases from V and 8 bases from J, with 11 bases between. CDR1 and CDR2 (germline): SEHNR, FQNEAQ (reference sequence).

This clonotype was sampled from a man aged 35-49 years with active or convalescent COVID-19. V is TRBV7-9 and J is TRBJ1-6; no reliable D call. Source material: peripheral blood. CDR3 protein: CASSLAGAGYSPLHF. DNA for the CDR3: TGTGCCAGCAGCTTAGCGGGCGCAGGCTATTCACCCCTCCACTTT. Drawing the rest from reference TRBV7-9 and TRBJ1-6, the complete variable domain is DTGVSQNPRHKITKRGQNVTFRCDPISEHNRLYWYRQTLGQGPEFLTYFQNEAQLEKSRLLSDRFSAERPKGSFSTLEIQRTEQGDSAMYLCASSLAGAGYSPLHFGNGTRLTVT.